There are a few counts of the clone carrying this T cell receptor beta chain. What it binds is not known. The sample comes from a study of post-analysis software for immune sequencing data. Points from the study as a whole: Among roughly five TRBV segments more frequent in patients than controls were TRBV5-6, TRBV5-1 and TRBV20-1. Pronounced co-clustering by F measure was evident among identically batched samples.

TCR beta cDNA libraries had unique molecular identifiers. The yield from approximately 1 to 10 million T cells was around 500,000 cDNA molecules in total. TCRdb redid the calling of the PCR reads with MiXCR, one entry per CDR3 protein. The table lists roughly 400,000 distinct CDR3 sequences, 30% to 40% of them singletons. The CDR3 length is 16 residues. Looked up from germline, CDR1 is SGHTA and CDR2 is FQGNSA. Between the trimmed V and J ends, which lost 7 bases and 2 bases, there was a span of 19 bases. Material: blood. The chain joins TRBV7-2 to TRBJ2-3; D gene unclear. The sequence was collected from a girl aged 2-10 years with multiple sclerosis. The CDR3 reads CASTPTIRGVTDTQYF. The CDR3 nucleotides read TGTGCCAGCACCCCTACGATCCGCGGTGTCACAGATACGCAGTATTTT. The full variable domain, rest sourced from reference TRBV7-2 and TRBJ2-3, is GAGVSQSPSNKVTEKGKDVELRCDPISGHTALYWYRQSLGQGLEFLIYFQGNSAPDKSGLPSDRFSAERTGGSVSTLTIQRTQQEDSAVYLCASTPTIRGVTDTQYFGPGTRLTVL.